These 19 T cell receptor beta chains originate from one sample sequenced in a study of T cell changes during pregnancy in multiple sclerosis. TCRdb's copy holds only in-frame clones and misses some; the assay was immunoSEQ multiplex PCR. The table lists fewer than 130,000 clones, approximately 90% of them singletons. Sequenced here: peripheral blood, sampled after pregnancy. These receptors came from a female donor with multiple sclerosis, enrolled in a pregnancy study.

The chain has TRBV6-5 and TRBJ1-2, with a possible D match to TRBD1 (5 bases). CDR3 length: 14 amino acids. Germline CDR1 and CDR2: MNHEY and SVGAGI. The V end was cut by 6 bases, the J end by 1 base, with 12 bases between. This CDR3 is CASSLGGFNYGYTF. DNA for the CDR3: TGTGCCAGCAGCCTGGGGGGGTTTAACTATGGCTACACCTTC.

V gene TRBV7-9 combines with J gene TRBJ2-3; 11 nucleotides match TRBD2. V dropped 1 base and J dropped 7; count of bases not matched to a gene: 1. The CDR3 contains 14 residues. The V gene's germline CDR1 is SEHNR and CDR2 FQNEAQ (reference sequence). In DNA, the CDR3 is TGTGCCAGCAGCTTAGGACTAGCGGGGAATACGCAGTATTTT. This gives the protein CASSLGLAGNTQYF.

The rearrangement joins TRBV7-9 to TRBJ1-4; D gene ambiguous. The V gene's germline CDR1 is SEHNR and CDR2 FQNEAQ (reference sequence). The CDR3 covers 15 residues. The V end lost 5 bases, the J end lost 4 bases, and 14 bases lay between the germline ends. This CDR3 is CASSVVVGRNEKLFF. The DNA for the CDR3 is TGTGCCAGCAGCGTAGTGGTCGGTCGTAATGAAAAACTGTTTTTT.

The V and J genes are TRBV9 and TRBJ1-5; 8 bases are shared with TRBD1. This CDR3 comprises 14 residues. Unmatched junction bases numbered 3, after V lost 4 bases and J lost 3 bases. Germline CDR1 reads SGDLS; CDR2 reads YYNGEE. The CDR3 here is CASSRGQVNQPQHF. CDR3 coding DNA: TGTGCCAGCAGCCGGGGACAGGTCAATCAGCCCCAGCATTTT.

J is TRBJ1-6 and V is TRBV18, with TRBD1 as a possible D gene (6 bases). CDR1 is KGHSH, CDR2 LQKENI, per germline. CDR3 size: 15 residues. Trimming took off 6 bases at V and 5 bases at J, with 14 bases between the two ends. CDR3 residues: CASSSSGDNNSPLHF. The CDR3, as DNA: TGTGCCAGCTCGTCTTCAGGGGACAATAATTCACCCCTCCACTTT.

The chain couples TRBV6-1 to TRBJ2-3, with 7 bases matching TRBD2. Trimming removed 2 bases from V and 3 bases from J; junction bases left unmatched: 5. The length of the CDR3 is 15 residues. The germline V gene encodes CDR1 MNHNS and CDR2 SASEGT. Here the CDR3 DNA reads TGTGCCAGCAGTGAAAGAAGCGGGGAGACAGATACGCAGTATTTT. Its protein product is CASSERSGETDTQYF.

This chain connects TRBV6-5 to TRBJ1-1; 8 bases match TRBD1. The CDR3 length is 15 residues. Germline assignment: CDR1 MNHEY and CDR2 SVGAGI. V gave up 0 bases and J gave up 6 bases; unmatched junction bases: 6. CDR3 in DNA: TGTGCCAGCAGTTACTCGGCAGGGGGCATACCTGAAGCTTTCTTT. This translates into CASSYSAGGIPEAFF.

A word on this clone: The junction and the germline gene differ at one end; a read error may be behind it. The V gene is TRBV7-7, the J gene TRBJ2-3; possibly TRBD1 for D (6 bases). This CDR3 spans 16 amino acids. The germline gives CDR1 SSHAT, CDR2 FNYEAQ (reference sequence). The DNA for the CDR3 is TGTGCTAGCAGCTTGGGGACACTGGGGACCACAGATACGCAGTATTTT. Encoded protein: CASSLGTLGTTDTQYF. The full variable domain, rest sourced from reference TRBV7-7 and TRBJ2-3, is GAGVSQSPRYKVTKRGQDVTLRCDPISSHATLYWYQQALGQGPEFLTYFNYEAQPDKSGLPSDRFSAERPEGSISTLTIQRTEQRDSAMYRCASSLGTLGTTDTQYFGPGTRLTVL.

The rearrangement links TRBV7-6 to TRBJ2-4; 7 bases are shared with TRBD2. J was trimmed by 0 bases and V by 1 base; bases with no gene match: 12. This CDR3 spans 19 amino acids. Germline CDR1 is SGHVS and CDR2 is FNYEAQ. The CDR3: CASSLERASGFIAKNIQYF. In DNA form, the CDR3 reads TGTGCCAGCAGCTTAGAGCGGGCTAGCGGATTTATAGCCAAAAACATTCAGTACTTC.

This sequence joins TRBV7-2 and TRBJ1-2; TRBD1 is a possible D gene (6 bases). V was shortened by 1 base and J by 1 base, with 10 bases between the two germline ends. CDR1 SGHTA and CDR2 FQGNSA come from the germline V gene. The CDR3 has 15 amino acids. CDR3 residues: CASSLEGQNNYGYTF. The CDR3 DNA is TGTGCCAGCAGCTTAGAAGGACAGAATAACTATGGCTACACCTTC. Filled out from reference TRBV7-2 and TRBJ1-2, the complete variable domain reads GAGVSQSPSNKVTEKGKDVELRCDPISGHTALYWYRQSLGQGLEFLIYFQGNSAPDKSGLPSDRFSAERTGGSVSTLTIQRTQQEDSAVYLCASSLEGQNNYGYTFGSGTRLTVV.

The chain joins TRBV2 to TRBJ2-7; D not certain. The CDR3 runs 13 residues. The V and J ends lost 1 base and 3 bases respectively, with 7 bases between them. Germline V gene sequence: CDR1 SNHLY, CDR2 FYNNEI. CDR3 nucleotide sequence: TGTGCCAGCAGTGAAGGGCTCTTCTACGAGCAGTACTTC. Its translation is CASSEGLFYEQYF.

This sequence joins TRBV7-6 and TRBJ1-5; D gene uncertain. The V gene's germline CDR1 is SGHVS and CDR2 FNYEAQ. Trimming left V 1 base short and J 8 bases short, with 12 bases between. The CDR3 consists of 14 residues. CDR3 nucleotide sequence: TGTGCCAGCAGCTTAGACGGTGTGAAAAAGCCCCAGCATTTT. Its protein is CASSLDGVKKPQHF.

Only a few counts were recorded for this clone. The CDR3 region has the DNA TGTGCCAGCAGCGAGACGGGGGACACTGAAGCTTTCTTT. It codes for CASSETGDTEAFF. The chain employs TRBV2 and TRBJ1-1, with D perhaps TRBD1 (5 bases). CDR1 SNHLY and CDR2 FYNNEI come from the germline V gene. The CDR3 has 13 residues. Trimming left V 6 bases short and J 3 bases short, with 11 bases between.

This clone appeared a few times. The chain carries TRBV5-4 and TRBJ2-1; TRBD2 matches at 12 bases. This CDR3 contains 15 residues. The J segment lost 10 bases and the V segment lost 4 bases, leaving 9 bases of the junction unmatched. CDR1 and CDR2 from the germline V gene are SGHNT and YYREEE (reference sequence). Here the CDR3 DNA reads TGTGCCAGCAGCATTGGGTCTAGCGGGGGGGGAGAGCAGTTCTTC. Translation: CASSIGSSGGGEQFF.

DNA of the CDR3: TGTGCCAGCAGTGAACATTTGGGACAGGCCCCCAACATTCAGTACTTC. Protein sequence: CASSEHLGQAPNIQYF. The chain carries TRBV6-1 and TRBJ2-4, with TRBD1 matching 8 bases. V was pared by 2 bases and J by 7 bases, with 10 bases of the junction left unmatched. The CDR3 is 16 residues long. In germline, CDR1 is MNHNS, CDR2 SASEGT.

This chain links TRBV29-1 with TRBJ2-5; D possibly corresponds to TRBD2 (5 bases). With 7 bases removed from V and 0 bases from J, the gap between germline ends came to 12 bases. The germline V gene encodes CDR1 SQVTM and CDR2 ANQGSEA. This CDR3 comprises 13 residues. The CDR3 region has the DNA TGCAGCGATCGAACCGGGAACCAAGAGACCCAGTACTTC. Translation gives CSDRTGNQETQYF.

The J gene is TRBJ2-3, the V gene TRBV6-5; D gene uncertain. This CDR3 contains 16 residues. Per germline, CDR1 MNHEY and CDR2 SVGAGI. The V gene lost 2 bases and the J gene lost 0 bases, with 12 bases spanning the gap. The CDR3 DNA is TGTGCCAGCAGTTACGGTGTCTCTACTAGCACAGATACGCAGTATTTT. Its protein is CASSYGVSTSTDTQYF.

This clone was detected only once. The rearrangement joins TRBV13 to TRBJ2-7; TRBD2 is a possible D gene (5 bases). V lost 8 bases and J 2 bases, leaving 13 bases between the germline ends. Germline CDR1 is PRHDT and CDR2 is FYEKMQ (reference sequence). CDR3 length: 13 residues. In DNA form, the CDR3 reads TGTGCCAGCGCGGGCTCCGGGACCTACGAGCAGTACTTC. It yields the protein CASAGSGTYEQYF.

The rearrangement uses TRBV2 and TRBJ2-7, with 7 bases identical to TRBD1. Per germline, CDR1 SNHLY and CDR2 FYNNEI. The CDR3 loop spans 15 amino acids. With V trimmed by 0 bases and J by 3 bases, 5 bases remained unmatched. The CDR3 DNA reads TGTGCCAGCAGTGAAGCGGGGGACAGATACTACGAGCAGTACTTC. This gives the protein CASSEAGDRYYEQYF.